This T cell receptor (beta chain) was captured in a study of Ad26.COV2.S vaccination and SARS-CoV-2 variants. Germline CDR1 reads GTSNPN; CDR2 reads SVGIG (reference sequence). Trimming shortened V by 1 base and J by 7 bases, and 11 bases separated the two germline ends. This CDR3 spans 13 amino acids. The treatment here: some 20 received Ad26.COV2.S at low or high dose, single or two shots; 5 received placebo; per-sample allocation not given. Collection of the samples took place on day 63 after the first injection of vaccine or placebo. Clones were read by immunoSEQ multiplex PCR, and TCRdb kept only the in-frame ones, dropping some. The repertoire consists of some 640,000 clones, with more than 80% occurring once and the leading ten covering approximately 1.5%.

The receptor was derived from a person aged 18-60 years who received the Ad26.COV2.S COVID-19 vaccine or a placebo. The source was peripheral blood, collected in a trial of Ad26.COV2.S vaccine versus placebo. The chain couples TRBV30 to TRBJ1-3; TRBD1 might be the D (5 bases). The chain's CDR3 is CAWSAGGMNTIYF. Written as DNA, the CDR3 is TGTGCCTGGAGTGCGGGGGGGATGAACACCATATATTTT.